This T cell receptor (beta chain) was sequenced for a study of cytomegalovirus exposure and HLA in healthy donors (dated by TCRdb to about 2017). Study-wide context: An earlier analysis of several hundred of the donors reported 276 Gb of sequence data and around 100 million unique TCR beta sequences obtained from around 180 million T cells. Roughly 300 gigabases of sequencing data and 70 million to 95 million unique TCR sequences made up an early release that covered 500 to 650 HLA-typed donors. The genetic ancestry cluster associated with self-reported Caucasian donors included roughly 84% of the 300 to 450 genotyped donors. The study was designed to test whether signatures of past pathogen exposure could be identified by cataloging public T cell receptors. The study used immunosequencing to profile the T cell repertoires of some 600 subjects and linked those repertoires to cytomegalovirus serostatus. In addition to the first cohort of 666 subjects, a separate validation cohort of 120 different subjects was used. The study combined high-throughput TCR immunosequencing, statistical association of individual TCRs with disease status, and machine learning to predict cytomegalovirus infection status. In a later analysis, previously published TCR beta repertoires from about 640 donors were re-analyzed and high-resolution HLA genotyping was added so that TCR occurrence patterns could be studied. Rather than using new phenotypic data, the later analysis identified candidate immune exposures from TCR beta sequences and from how often those sequences occurred across donors. An earlier analysis of roughly 600 of the donors used high-throughput TCR beta sequencing to judge whether each TCR beta V gene segment behaved as functional or pseudogenic. Donor age, sex, ethnicity and CMV serostatus were compiled alongside the repertoire data. A later genetic analysis used genome-wide SNP genotypes for about 55% of the 666 donors, treating that subset as a discovery cohort. Every discovery cohort repertoire had been produced on one sequencing platform. Both class I and class II loci were covered by HLA typing, at four-digit resolution. The number of donors typed differed by locus, with about 629-630 for A, B, C, DRB1 and DQB1, roughly 520 for DQA1, about 610 for DPA1, and some 470 for DPB1. Four to six DR-DQ haplotypes were handled as single units for association and clustering, since linkage in the cohort was strong. Across about 370 genotyped donors of the cohort, an average of about 220,000 unique TCR beta nucleotide sequences per donor were sequenced, and roughly 17% of those sequences were non-productive. Points the paper makes about the study in general: This cohort had only TCR beta chains sequenced, and the lack of alpha or paired-chain data limited which features could be detected. The 87-base-pair reads could not distinguish some IMGT-functional V segments, including TRBV6-2 and TRBV6-3, so those segments were excluded. The classifier was reported to diagnose cytomegalovirus status with high specificity and sensitivity in both the original cohort and the validation cohort. A total of around 150 TCR beta chains were listed by the study as associated with cytomegalovirus. Because counts were too low, some 17 rarely observed V segments, including chromosome 9 orphons, were left out of the earlier analysis of 587 of the donors. In an earlier analysis of around 600 of the donors, most TCR beta V segments were observed in productive rearrangements about 90% or about 30% of the time, broadly matching IMGT annotations. The sequencing pipeline was judged likely to have produced a cluster of highly shared sequence variants as a technical artifact. In a later analysis, the rate of TCR association differed among HLA loci, with DRB1 alleles having the most associated TCRs and HLA-C alleles having the fewest. Immune exposure information for the cohort was limited to CMV serostatus. Compared with equally common non-associated chains, HLA-associated TCR beta chains in a later analysis were more clonally expanded and had lower generation probabilities. Most CMV-associated TCR beta chains appeared to be HLA-restricted in a later analysis, and the HLA associations seemed to be driven largely by CMV exposure. V-gene and J-gene trimming of TCR beta chains was associated with a missense DCLRE1C variant in a later genetic analysis, and the association was replicated in an independent cohort. Specific HLA alleles were associated with roughly 16,000 TCR beta sequences at a false discovery rate of 0.05 in a later analysis. Sequencing depth was assumed to be roughly uniform across donors in the presence/absence analyses, though that assumption may not hold. In vitro tests confirmed that a few of the cytomegalovirus-associated TCR beta chains recognize cytomegalovirus antigens. A further reported finding was that TCR beta sequences accurately predicted the HLA-A and HLA-B alleles for most subjects in the first cohort. Several of the top co-occurrence clusters appeared to be linked to parvovirus B19, influenza, CMV and Epstein-Barr virus, according to a later analysis. Because HLA typing was missing for some donors at each locus, association tests included only the typed subset. The authors suggested that the approach could potentially be extended to other disease states and immunological phenotypes. Strong co-occurrence of HLA alleles, especially DR and DQ, made assigning TCR associations to individual alleles difficult. While some public TCRs were present in many individuals, most TCR sequences turned up only very rarely across donors. According to a later genetic analysis, donors in an Asian-associated ancestry cluster had fewer N-insertions in productive TCRs than the roughly 670-donor mean. Linkage disequilibrium might explain the correlated functional status among segregating V segments, but an unknown experimental factor could not be ruled out.

According to the germline V gene, CDR1 reads MNHEY and CDR2 reads SVGAGI. The V end gives up 3 bases and the J end 6 bases, leaving 9 bases in the junction not matched to a gene. Spanning cysteine to phenylalanine, the CDR3 consists of 15 amino acids. Kept here is only the CDR3 DNA, which spans 45 bases and is read in frame from base 1. The cohort was made up of approximately 700 healthy bone marrow donors. All cohort members were sampled while nominally healthy, although unrecorded immune exposures were likely present. The donor was CMV seropositive and was included in the group of about 290 seropositive cohort members. Each donor provided a peripheral blood sample, and peripheral blood mononuclear cells were used for TCR beta sequencing. The Qiagen DNeasy Blood Extraction Kit was used to extract genomic DNA from the blood cell samples. Library preparation employed the immunoSEQ multiplex PCR assay. For the multiplex PCR, a mixture combining 60 forward primers for TCR Vbeta segments and 13 reverse primers for TCR Jbeta segments was used. The CDR3 region of rearranged TCR beta genes was amplified from genomic DNA by a multiplex PCR assay. The Illumina HiSeq System was used to sequence the amplified TCR beta libraries as 87-base-pair reads. The original methods were these. In a later analysis, 77 million or so unique TCR beta chains were counted across the 690 or so repertoires, and about 9.9 million of these chains were shared by at least two donors. Raw reads were error-corrected and collapsed into unique sequences by a nearest-neighbor algorithm in which closely related sequences were merged to remove PCR and sequencing errors. CDR3 sequences were aligned to IMGT reference sequences to assign V, D and J gene segments. For a sequence to be retained, a match of at least six nucleotides to both a V gene segment and a J gene segment was required. Rearrangements were called productive when the CDR3 lacked stop codons and stayed in frame with V and J; all others were non-productive. CDR3 was defined by IMGT convention, running from the second conserved V-encoded cysteine to the conserved J-encoded phenylalanine. The earlier analysis of approximately 500 of the donors excluded sequences that lacked an unambiguous match to a single V gene segment. In an earlier analysis of approximately 590 of the donors, a V segment was called functional when productive rearrangements were above 56.7%, and segregating when the standard deviation between donors exceeded 5%. A statistical classification framework was built for diagnosing cytomegalovirus status from the catalog of TCR beta chain sequences. In a later analysis, V and J genes were assigned by comparing TCR nucleotide sequences against IMGT/GENE-DB human TR gene sequences. Using the TCRdist pipeline, a later analysis assigned CDR3 sequences along with most-parsimonious VDJ recombination scenarios. In a later analysis, each TCR beta chain was defined by its CDR3 amino acid sequence together with its V-gene family, and reads lacking a unique V-gene family were excluded. To address suspected cross-contamination and a sequencing artifact, a later analysis removed 592 highly shared, low-generation-probability nucleotide sequences. In a later analysis, a clonal expansion index was calculated for each public chain from normalized within-repertoire ranks of inferred template counts. Generation probabilities in a later analysis came from a VDJ recombination model fitted to out-of-frame rearrangements, and those results were checked against IGoR. Hypergeometric tests were used in a later analysis to score TCR-TCR, TCR-HLA and TCR-CMV co-occurrence, with a repertoire-size bias correction applied to the TCR pairs. A later analysis estimated false discovery rates by permuting HLA or CMV assignments 20 times. A later analysis grouped co-occurring TCRs with DBSCAN, adding TCRdist sequence similarity when clustering within HLA-allele-positive subsets. Co-occurrence clustering excluded repertoires with fewer than 30,000 or more than 120,000 public chains, plus five with anomalous nucleotide sharing. TCRdb re-hosts the immuneACCESS table, in-frame sequences only. Its copies lack some clones; in the studies checked, an unresolved V gene accounts for under half of them, and the cause for the rest is not known. The V and J calls and clone size come from that table; D and trimming were worked out from the DNA. The sample table lists some 110,000 clones, 70% of them with a count of one. Roughly 8.7% of the sample is taken by the ten largest.

This clone has just one count. The antigen it recognizes is unknown. Nothing much larger sits one base from this clone, and base qualities are not available. The sequenced material came from PBMCs. The chain couples TRBV6-5 to TRBJ1-1; 8 middle bases align to TRBD1. This TCR came from a man under 40 in good health and CMV-seropositive. The DNA is as follows: TGTGCCAGCAGTTATGACACAGGGGGAAATTCTGAAGCTTTCTTT. It translates to CASSYDTGGNSEAFF.